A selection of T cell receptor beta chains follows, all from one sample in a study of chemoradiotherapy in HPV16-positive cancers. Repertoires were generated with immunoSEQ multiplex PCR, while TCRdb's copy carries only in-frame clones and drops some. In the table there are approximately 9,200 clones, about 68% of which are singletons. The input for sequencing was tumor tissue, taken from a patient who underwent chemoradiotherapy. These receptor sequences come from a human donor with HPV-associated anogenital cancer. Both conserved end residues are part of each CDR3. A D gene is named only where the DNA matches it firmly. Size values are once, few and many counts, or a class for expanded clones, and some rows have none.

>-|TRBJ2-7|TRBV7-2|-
TGTGCCAGCAGCTCGACGAGGGAGCAGTACTTC
CASSSTREQYF
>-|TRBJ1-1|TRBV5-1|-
TGCGCCAGCAGCCGGGGAGGCAGTGAAGCTTTCTTT
CASSRGGSEAFF
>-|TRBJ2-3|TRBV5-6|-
TGTGCCAGCAGCTCCCTCCGAGGGGGTGGCACAGATACGCAGTATTTT
CASSSLRGGGTDTQYF
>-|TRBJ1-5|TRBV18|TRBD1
TGTGCCAGCTCACCCCAGGACAGGGCAGGTCGGCCCCAGCATTTT
CASSPQDRAGRPQHF
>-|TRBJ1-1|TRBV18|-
TGTGCCAGCTCACCACCTTCAGGGTTCAGTGAAGCTTTCTTT
CASSPPSGFSEAFF
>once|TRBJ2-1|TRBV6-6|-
TGTGCCAGCAGCATAATGGCCAGGGACTACAATGAGCAGTTCTTC
CASSIMARDYNEQFF
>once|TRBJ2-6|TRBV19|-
TGTGCCAGTGGGAGAGGCGTCTCTGGGGCCAACGTCCTGACTTTC
CASGRGVSGANVLTF
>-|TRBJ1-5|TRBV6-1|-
TGTGCCAGCACCCTGACAGGTAGCAATCAGCCCCAGCATTTT
CASTLTGSNQPQHF
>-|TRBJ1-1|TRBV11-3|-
TGTGCCAGCAGCTTCGGCACTGAAGCTTTCTTT
CASSFGTEAFF
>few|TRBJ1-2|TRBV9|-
TGTGCCAGCAGCCCTGGGTGGCAGGGGACGTCCTATGGCTACACCTTC
CASSPGWQGTSYGYTF
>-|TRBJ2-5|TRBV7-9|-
TGTGCCAGCAGCTTAGTGCCAAAAGAGACCCAGTACTTC
CASSLVPKETQYF
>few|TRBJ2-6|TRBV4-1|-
TGCGCCAGCATGAACCCGACAGCCGCCTCTGGGGCCAACGTCCTGACTTTC
CASMNPTAASGANVLTF
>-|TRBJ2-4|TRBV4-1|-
TGCGCCAGCAGCCAAGAGGAAGGGGTTGGCATTCAGTACTTC
CASSQEEGVGIQYF
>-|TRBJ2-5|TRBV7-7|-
TGTGCTAGCAGCTACACCGGGACTGGAGAGACCCAGTACTTC
CASSYTGTGETQYF
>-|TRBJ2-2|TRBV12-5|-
TGTGCTAGTGGTTTGCTACCCACCGGGGAGCTGTTTTTT
CASGLLPTGELFF
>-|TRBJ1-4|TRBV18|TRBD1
TGTGCCAGCTCACTTTACAGGGGACTAGATGAAAAACTGTTTTTT
CASSLYRGLDEKLFF
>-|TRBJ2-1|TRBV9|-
TGTGCCAGCAGCGTACCGGGCGGAGGTGAGCAGTTCTTC
CASSVPGGGEQFF
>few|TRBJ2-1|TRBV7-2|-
TGTGCCAGCAGCCCACTTCCCCGGGGGAGTCAGTTCTTC
CASSPLPRGSQFF
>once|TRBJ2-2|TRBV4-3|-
TGCGCCAGCAGCCAAGTACAGGGCGACACCGGGGAGCTGTTTTTT
CASSQVQGDTGELFF
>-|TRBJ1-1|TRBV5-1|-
TGCGCCAGCAGCACCCCAGGGTTTGGCACTGAAGCTTTCTTT
CASSTPGFGTEAFF
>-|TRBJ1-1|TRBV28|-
TGTGCCAGCAGTTCCCCGACAACGATGAACACTGAAGCTTTCTTT
CASSSPTTMNTEAFF
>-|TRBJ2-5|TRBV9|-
TGTGCCAGCAGCCCCCGACAGTTCCAAGAGACCCAGTACTTC
CASSPRQFQETQYF
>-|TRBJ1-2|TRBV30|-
TGTGCCTGGACCGCGGGCTCGACCTTCTATGGCTACACCTTC
CAWTAGSTFYGYTF
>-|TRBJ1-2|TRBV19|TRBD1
TGTGCCAGTAGTATCTCGACAGGGGGCCCCTCTGGCTACACCTTC
CASSISTGGPSGYTF
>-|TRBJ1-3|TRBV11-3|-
TGTGCCAGCAGCTCCTCAGGCTTCTCTGGAAACACCATATATTTT
CASSSSGFSGNTIYF
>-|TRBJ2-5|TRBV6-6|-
TGTGCCAGCACCGAGGGGGGTGAGACCCAGTACTTC
CASTEGGETQYF
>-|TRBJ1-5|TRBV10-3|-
TGTGCCATCAGTGAAAATCCTCCGCGGGGTGTGGGGGCTCGCAATCAGCCCCAGCATTTT
CAISENPPRGVGARNQPQHF
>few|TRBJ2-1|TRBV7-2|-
TGTGCCAGCAGCCCTAGGACAGCGAGCGCCTACAATGAGCAGTTCTTC
CASSPRTASAYNEQFF
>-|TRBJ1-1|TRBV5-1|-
TGCGCCAGCAGCTTGACAACAGGGATACGGGTGAACACTGAAGCTTTCTTT
CASSLTTGIRVNTEAFF
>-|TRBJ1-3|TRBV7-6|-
TGTGCCAGCAGCCGCCAAGGCAGGGTATCTGGAAACACCATATATTTT
CASSRQGRVSGNTIYF
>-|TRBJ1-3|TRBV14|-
TGTGCCAGCAGCCAAGATATGGGGACTCTCTCTGGAAACACCATATATTTT
CASSQDMGTLSGNTIYF
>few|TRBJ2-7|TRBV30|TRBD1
TGTGCCTGGACCCCCGGGACAGACCAGCACGAGCAGTACTTC
CAWTPGTDQHEQYF
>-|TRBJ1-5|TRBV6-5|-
TGTGCCAGCAGTTCGGCGAGGAGGGGGTCAGATCAGCCCCAGCATTTT
CASSSARRGSDQPQHF
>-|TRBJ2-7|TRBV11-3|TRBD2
TGTGCCAGCAGCTTAGGACTAGCGGGAGTTGACGAGCAGTACTTC
CASSLGLAGVDEQYF
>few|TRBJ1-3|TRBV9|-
TGTGCCAGCAGCGTTGACAGACCAAGCTCTGGAAACACCATATATTTT
CASSVDRPSSGNTIYF
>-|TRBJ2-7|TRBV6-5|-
TGTGCCAGCAGTTACGGTGCAGGGTACGAGCAGTACTTC
CASSYGAGYEQYF
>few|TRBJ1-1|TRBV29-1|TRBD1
TGCAGCGTTCTATCCACAGGGGGCACTGAAGCTTTCTTT
CSVLSTGGTEAFF
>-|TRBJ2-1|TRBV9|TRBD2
TGTGCCAGCAGCGTGACTAGCGGGAGCGTCGATGAGCAGTTCTTC
CASSVTSGSVDEQFF
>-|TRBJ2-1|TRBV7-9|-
TGTGCCAGCAGCACGGGGGGCGGGACTCGGGATGAGCAGTTCTTC
CASSTGGGTRDEQFF
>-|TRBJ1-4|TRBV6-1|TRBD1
TGTGCCAGCAGGACAGGGGATGAAAAACTGTTTTTT
CASRTGDEKLFF
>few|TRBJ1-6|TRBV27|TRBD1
TGTGCCAGCAGGAATCGACAGGGAAGTGTACCCCTCCACTTT
CASRNRQGSVPLHF
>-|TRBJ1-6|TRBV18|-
TGTGCCAGCTCACCCCCTGACACGATCTATAATTCACCCCTCCACTTT
CASSPPDTIYNSPLHF